One sample yielded the 23 T cell receptor beta chains listed below, sequenced in a study of T cell responses to AZD1222 COVID-19 vaccine. Repertoires were generated with immunoSEQ multiplex PCR, while TCRdb's copy carries only in-frame clones and drops some. This table holds 75,000 to 95,000 clones, 75% to 95% found once. This specimen was peripheral blood, taken 28 days after the second AZD1222 dose. The receptors derive from an adult who received the AZD1222 COVID-19 vaccine.

The V gene is TRBV4-3, the J gene TRBJ1-4; D gene unclear. The V and J ends lost 0 bases and 1 base respectively, with 15 bases between them. The CDR3 loop spans 18 amino acids. Per the germline V gene, CDR1 is LGHNA and CDR2 is YSLEER. The CDR3 DNA sequence: TGCGCCAGCAGCCAAGATCAAACAGCCATTTTAACTAATGAAAAACTGTTTTTT. Its translation is CASSQDQTAILTNEKLFF.

The rearrangement links TRBV28 to TRBJ2-5, with D possibly being TRBD1 (5 bases). This CDR3 contains 12 residues. Germline V gene lookup returns CDR1 MDHEN and CDR2 SYDVKM. The ends were cut back, 8 bases at V and 3 bases at J, with 10 bases in the middle. The CDR3 sequence: CASGAGKETQYF. The CDR3 DNA follows: TGTGCCAGCGGGGCAGGGAAAGAGACCCAGTACTTC. The full variable domain, completed using reference TRBV28 and TRBJ2-5, is DVKVTQSSRYLVKRTGEKVFLECVQDMDHENMFWYRQDPGLGLRLIYFSYDVKMKEKGDIPEGYSVSREKKERFSLILESASTNQTSMYLCASGAGKETQYFGPGTRLLVL.

V usage is TRBV7-9 and J usage is TRBJ1-3; D unresolved. Between the trimmed V and J ends, which lost 2 bases and 0 bases, there was a span of 5 bases. The CDR3 has 14 residues. Germline CDR1 and CDR2: SEHNR and FQNEAQ (reference sequence). The CDR3: CASSLQGSGNTIYF. The CDR3 DNA reads TGTGCCAGCAGCTTACAAGGCTCTGGAAACACCATATATTTT.

The chain combines TRBV10-3 with TRBJ2-7, with TRBD2 matching 9 bases. The CDR3 extends over 16 amino acids. Per the germline V gene, CDR1 is ENHRY and CDR2 is SYGVKD. The V and J ends lost 6 bases and 0 bases, in that order; junction bases with no gene match: 9. CDR3 coding DNA: TGTGCCATCAGCGGGCCGACTAGCGGTAGCTCCTACGAGCAGTACTTC. Protein sequence: CAISGPTSGSSYEQYF.

The rearrangement links TRBV30 to TRBJ1-3; D is perhaps TRBD1 (6 bases). The CDR3 length is 16 residues. V lost 2 bases, J lost 6 bases, and 20 bases lay in between. Germline V lookup: CDR1 GTSNPN, CDR2 SVGIG (reference sequence). CDR3 sequence: CAWSRPKDSRENTIYF. DNA of the CDR3: TGTGCCTGGAGTCGGCCCAAGGACAGTCGAGAAAACACCATATATTTT.

The chain recombines TRBV27 with TRBJ2-7; TRBD2 might be the D (5 bases). There are 15 residues in the CDR3. The V end lost 4 bases, the J end lost 6 bases, and 19 bases lay between the germline ends. CDR1 and CDR2 from the germline V gene are MNHEY and SMNVEV (reference sequence). The CDR3 nucleotides read TGTGCCAGCAGTTCTCGGGCAGGAGGTGGCCTCGAGCAGTACTTC. This gives the protein CASSSRAGGGLEQYF.

V gene TRBV27 combines with J gene TRBJ2-7; 8 nucleotides agree with TRBD1. CDR1 MNHEY and CDR2 SMNVEV come from the germline V gene (reference sequence). The CDR3 contains 14 residues. Trimming removed 2 bases from V and 6 bases from J; junction bases left unmatched: 6. CDR3 coding DNA: TGTGCCAGCAGTTTAATCCCAGGGGGCGGCGAGCAGTACTTC. Amino acid sequence: CASSLIPGGGEQYF.

This clone was observed once. This chain joins TRBV24-1 and TRBJ2-2; D may be TRBD1 or TRBD2 (5 bases each). The germline CDR1 and CDR2 sequences are KGHDR and SFDVKD. This CDR3 spans 17 amino acids. The ends were cut back, 6 bases at V and 4 bases at J, with 20 bases in the middle. The CDR3 region has the DNA TGTGCCACCAGTACAGGAGGTTTTAGAGGAAGCACCGGGGAGCTGTTTTTT. Encoded protein: CATSTGGFRGSTGELFF.

J is TRBJ2-3 and V is TRBV7-2, with 8 bases aligning to TRBD2. Germline V gives CDR1 SGHTA, CDR2 FQGNSA. V was clipped by 2 bases and J by 5 bases; unmatched bases: 6. The length of the CDR3 is 15 residues. The CDR3 is CASSLFSGRRDTQYF. The CDR3 DNA is TGTGCCAGCAGCTTATTCAGCGGGAGAAGAGATACGCAGTATTTT.

The CDR3 nucleotides read TGTGCCAGTAGTTCCGACAGGGGGCCTCTGAATTCACCCCTCCACTTT. This codes for CASSSDRGPLNSPLHF. The rearrangement joins TRBV19 to TRBJ1-6; 10 bases map to TRBD1. This CDR3 spans 16 amino acids. With V trimmed by 5 bases and J by 7 bases, 8 bases remained unmatched. CDR1 and CDR2 from the germline V gene are LNHDA and SQIVND (reference sequence).

The chain uses TRBV24-1 and TRBJ2-5, with D unclear. Trimming cost V 5 bases and J 0 bases, with 9 bases left between them. Germline V gene sequence: CDR1 KGHDR, CDR2 SFDVKD. The CDR3 extends over 14 amino acids. CDR3: CATSGTTHQETQYF. For the CDR3, the DNA is TGTGCCACCAGTGGAACAACACACCAAGAGACCCAGTACTTC.

The chain recombines TRBV10-3 with TRBJ2-7; D gene unclear. The CDR3 has 12 amino acids. Between the trimmed V and J ends, which lost 2 bases and 3 bases, there was a span of 5 bases. The germline gives CDR1 ENHRY, CDR2 SYGVKD. CDR3 residues: CAISEGSYEQYF. For the CDR3, the DNA is TGTGCCATCAGTGAGGGAAGCTACGAGCAGTACTTC.

This CDR3 is CASSSGQVLTGELFF. DNA for the CDR3: TGTGCCAGTAGTTCGGGACAGGTCCTGACCGGGGAGCTGTTTTTT. The chain combines TRBV19 with TRBJ2-2, with 8 bases aligning to TRBD1. V lost 5 bases to trimming and J lost 5 bases; unmatched junction nucleotides: 7. The CDR3 extends over 15 amino acids. Germline loops: CDR1 LNHDA, CDR2 SQIVND (reference sequence). Full variable domain (outside the CDR3, taken from reference TRBV19 and TRBJ2-2): DGGITQSPKYLFRKEGQNVTLSCEQNLNHDAMYWYRQDPGQGLRLIYYSQIVNDFQKGDIAEGYSVSREKKESFPLTVTSAQKNPTAFYLCASSSGQVLTGELFFGEGSRLTVL.

The chain carries TRBV5-1 and TRBJ2-3; D remains ambiguous. The V and J ends lost 2 bases and 6 bases respectively, with 7 bases between them. Germline V gene data show CDR1 as SGHRS and CDR2 as YFSETQ. The length of the CDR3 is 12 residues. CDR3 loop: CASSLYEDTQYF. The CDR3 bases are TGCGCCAGCAGCTTATATGAGGATACGCAGTATTTT.

This clone was detected only once. The rearrangement joins TRBV7-2 to TRBJ1-3; tentatively, D is TRBD1 (6 bases). V was pared by 3 bases and J by 2 bases, with 17 bases between. The CDR3 contains 17 residues. The germline V gene has CDR1 SGHTA and CDR2 FQGNSA. In DNA, the CDR3 is TGTGCCAGCAGCTTTCCCCGTCAGGGGTTGGCTGGAAACACCATATATTTT. This encodes CASSFPRQGLAGNTIYF. The full variable domain, with the rest looked up from reference TRBV7-2 and TRBJ1-3, is GAGVSQSPSNKVTEKGKDVELRCDPISGHTALYWYRQSLGQGLEFLIYFQGNSAPDKSGLPSDRFSAERTGGSVSTLTIQRTQQEDSAVYLCASSFPRQGLAGNTIYFGEGSWLTVV.

The rearrangement uses TRBV9 and TRBJ2-3; D gene uncertain. The CDR3 runs 13 residues. Germline CDR1 SGDLS, CDR2 YYNGEE. V was pared by 4 bases and J by 2 bases, with 8 bases between. The CDR3 sequence: CASSPGPTDTQYF. The CDR3 DNA reads TGTGCCAGCAGCCCCGGACCCACAGATACGCAGTATTTT.

This sequence joins TRBV9 and TRBJ2-1, with D uncertain. This CDR3 is 14 amino acids long. Per germline, CDR1 SGDLS and CDR2 YYNGEE. With 0 bases removed from V and 10 bases from J, the gap between germline ends came to 14 bases. CDR3 sequence reads: CASSVAGSAEEQFF. The CDR3 DNA follows: TGTGCCAGCAGCGTAGCTGGCTCTGCTGAGGAGCAGTTCTTC. The full variable domain, completed using reference TRBV9 and TRBJ2-1, is DSGVTQTPKHLITATGQRVTLRCSPRSGDLSVYWYQQSLDQGLQFLIQYYNGEERAKGNILERFSAQQFPDLHSELNLSSLELGDSALYFCASSVAGSAEEQFFGPGTRLTVL.

For this clone: Compared with germline, one end of the junction differs, possibly owing to a read error. The V call is TRBV30, the J call TRBJ2-3, with TRBD2 matching over 10 bases. Germline V gives CDR1 GTSNPN, CDR2 SVGIG (reference sequence). The CDR3 is 18 amino acids. CDR3 region: CGWADKRSGRAAADTQYF. Written as DNA, the CDR3 is TGTGGCTGGGCAGATAAGAGGAGCGGGAGGGCCGCCGCAGATACGCAGTATTTT.

This chain connects TRBV4-1 to TRBJ1-1; D remains unclear. V shed 3 bases and J shed 6 bases, with 14 bases lying between them. CDR1 is MGHRA and CDR2 is YSYEKL in the germline V gene. The CDR3 is 14 amino acids. For the CDR3, the DNA is TGCGCCAGCAGCCATGCCGGGTCCCAGGCTGAAGCTTTCTTT. Translation gives CASSHAGSQAEAFF.

V is TRBV6-5 and J is TRBJ1-4; no clear D gene. The CDR3 runs 13 residues. The germline V and J ends were trimmed by 4 bases and 16 bases, with 19 bases remaining between them. Germline V CDR1 and CDR2: MNHEY, SVGAGI. The CDR3 nucleotides read TGTGCCAGCAGTTCTCAACCGACGGGCCGAAGGTTTTTT. Translated, it gives CASSSQPTGRRFF.

J is TRBJ1-2 and V is TRBV28; 7 positions agree with TRBD1. Germline V gene lookup returns CDR1 MDHEN and CDR2 SYDVKM. The J segment lost 6 bases and the V segment lost 6 bases, leaving 7 bases of the junction unmatched. The CDR3 is 13 amino acids. CDR3 residues: CASRKTGNHGYTF. DNA of the CDR3: TGTGCCAGCAGAAAGACAGGGAACCATGGCTACACCTTC.

This clone was recorded once. CDR3 bases: TGTGCCAGCAGTTACTCGCACAGTAATCAGCCCCAGCATTTT. Translation gives CASSYSHSNQPQHF. V gene TRBV6-2 or TRBV6-3 combines with J gene TRBJ1-5; D remains unclear. The CDR3 extends over 14 amino acids. Germline V gene lookup returns CDR1 MNHEY and CDR2 SVGEGT. V was shortened by 0 bases and J by 4 bases, with 7 bases between the two germline ends.

V and J are TRBV6-5 and TRBJ1-2, with 9 nucleotides matching TRBD1. This CDR3 contains 15 residues. Looked up from germline, CDR1 is MNHEY and CDR2 is SVGAGI. The V gene end was trimmed by 6 bases and the J gene end by 4 bases; junction bases not matched to a gene: 9. CDR3 nucleotide sequence: TGTGCCAGCAGGAATTACAGGGGGCCCTTCTATGGCTACACCTTC. Its translation: CASRNYRGPFYGYTF.